Below are 27 T cell receptor beta chains sequenced from a single sample in a study of T-cell memory formation after mild COVID-19 (dated by TCRdb to the early 2020s). Library construction relied on 5' RACE. This sample was sequenced with an Illumina NovaSeq 6000. In-frame beta chains were kept once TCRdb had trimmed the public reads at Q25 with fastp and called clones with MiXCR. Identical CDR3 protein sequences are pooled into one entry, listed with their most common genes and DNA. The sample contains 350,000 to 500,000 distinct CDR3 sequences, over 15% of them found a single time. The ten most abundant clones make up more than 8% of the sample. The source material was PBMCs or a T cell subset sorted from them (not recorded which). The receptors were gathered from an adult woman who had mild COVID-19 (a few samples of this study predate the infection). The sample titles of this study are shuffled in the database, so cell type and time point are left out; the donor was told from shared clones.

The sample holds many counts of this clonotype. A read error may account for a junction end that differs from germline. V is TRBV5-1 and J is TRBJ2-3, with D uncertain. The CDR3 spans 11 residues. The germline gives CDR1 SGHRS, CDR2 YFSETQ. The CDR3 nucleotides read TGTGCCAGCAGGAGCACAGATACGCAGTATTTT. Amino acid sequence: CASRSTDTQYF.

In its sample, this clonotype was seen many times. The chain combines TRBV7-9 with TRBJ2-3, with D perhaps assigned TRBD1 or TRBD2 (5 bases each). Germline V gene sequence: CDR1 SEHNR, CDR2 FQNEAQ (reference sequence). The length of the CDR3 is 15 residues. V was shortened by 5 bases and J by 4 bases, with 16 bases between the two germline ends. Here the CDR3 DNA reads TGTGCCAGCAGCCAGACGGGACCACCCTCAGATACGCAGTATTTT. This encodes CASSQTGPPSDTQYF.

The chain recombines TRBV14 with TRBJ2-1; the D is unclear. Trimming pared 1 base from V and 3 bases from J, leaving 13 bases between. CDR3 length equals 16 residues. Per germline, CDR1 SGHDN and CDR2 FVKESK. CDR3 residues: CASSQGADPLYNEQFF. The CDR3 region has the DNA TGTGCCAGCAGCCAAGGGGCGGATCCTCTCTACAATGAGCAGTTCTTC.

This clonotype has more than one count but fewer than ten. This chain connects TRBV24-1 to TRBJ2-5; 7 bases match TRBD1. The germline V gene encodes CDR1 KGHDR and CDR2 SFDVKD. After removal of 8 bases from V and 3 bases from J, the junction contained 5 bases not matched to a gene. The CDR3 is 13 amino acids. The CDR3 DNA is TGTGCCACCACGCGGACAGGCGAAGAGACCCAGTACTTC. Protein sequence: CATTRTGEETQYF.

This clonotype was counted only a few times. The chain carries TRBV11-3 and TRBJ2-7; TRBD2 is a possible D gene (6 bases). Germline V CDR1 and CDR2: SGHNT, YENEEA. This CDR3 comprises 15 residues. Trimming stripped 5 bases from V and 7 bases from J, with 21 bases between. The DNA for the CDR3 is TGTGCCAGCAGCCCAGGCGGGACGGCCTCACGAGAGCAGTACTTC. Its translation: CASSPGGTASREQYF.

This clonotype was picked up a small number of times. The chain is built from TRBV11-2 and TRBJ1-2; D gene unclear. V was clipped by 0 bases and J by 2 bases, with 10 bases between them. The germline V gene has CDR1 SGHAT and CDR2 FQNNGV. This CDR3 has 15 residues. The CDR3 protein is CASSLEGSPNYGYTF. The CDR3 DNA reads TGTGCCAGCAGCTTAGAAGGGAGTCCGAACTATGGCTACACCTTC.

This clonotype was counted between two and nine times. Here the CDR3 DNA reads TGTGCCACCAGTGAGGGGACAGGGTACACCGGGGAGCTGTTTTTT. Its translation: CATSEGTGYTGELFF. J is TRBJ2-2 and V is TRBV24-1, with 9 bases matching TRBD1. V lost 4 bases to trimming and J lost 3 bases; unmatched junction nucleotides: 2. Germline CDR1 KGHDR, CDR2 SFDVKD. CDR3 length equals 15 residues.

J is TRBJ1-5 and V is TRBV5-5, with unresolved D. Trimming pared 1 base from V and 4 bases from J, leaving 6 bases between. The CDR3 contains 13 residues. Germline CDR1 SGHKS, CDR2 YYEKEE (reference sequence). CDR3 amino acids: CASSLLINQPQHF. The CDR3 DNA reads as TGTGCCAGCAGCTTGTTGATAAATCAGCCCCAGCATTTT. The whole variable domain, remainder taken from reference TRBV5-5 and TRBJ1-5, is DAGVTQSPTHLIKTRGQQVTLRCSPISGHKSVSWYQQVLGQGPQFIFQYYEKEERGRGNFPDRFSARQFPNYSSELNVNALLLGDSALYLCASSLLINQPQHFGDGTRLSIL.

In this sample, this clonotype turned up a few times. This chain joins TRBV6-1 and TRBJ2-7, with 8 bases lining up with TRBD1. The CDR3 is 13 residues long. V shed 6 bases and J 5 bases; nucleotides not matched to a gene: 6. Germline values: CDR1 MNHNS, CDR2 SASEGT. CDR3 nucleotide sequence: TGTGCCAGCAGAGCAGGGGGCGTCAACGAGCAGTACTTC. It specifies CASRAGGVNEQYF.

The rearrangement joins TRBV5-6 to TRBJ2-5, with 10 positions matching TRBD2. The CDR3 is made up of 14 amino acids. Germline CDR1 reads SGHDT; CDR2 reads YYEEEE. V gave up 4 bases and J gave up 4 bases; unmatched junction bases: 4. The CDR3 DNA follows: TGTGCCAGCAGCCCTAGCGGGAGTGGAGAGACCCAGTACTTC. Protein: CASSPSGSGETQYF.

There are a few counts of this clonotype. The genes are TRBV7-9 and TRBJ1-1; no clear D gene. This CDR3 has 13 residues. The V and J ends lost 1 base and 6 bases respectively, with 9 bases between them. Germline V gene sequence: CDR1 SEHNR, CDR2 FQNEAQ (reference sequence). CDR3 in amino acids: CASSLVGLSEAFF. DNA for the CDR3: TGTGCCAGCAGCTTAGTAGGGTTATCTGAAGCTTTCTTT.

In this sample, this clonotype turned up many times. This chain connects TRBV12-3 or TRBV12-4 to TRBJ1-1; no clear D gene. The CDR3 extends over 11 amino acids. V was trimmed by 3 bases and J by 11 bases, leaving 10 bases between them. The CDR3 nucleotides read TGTGCCAGCAGTTTCAAGGAAGACGCTTTCTTT. It is translated as CASSFKEDAFF.

In this sample, this clonotype turned up many times. The chain joins TRBV7-6 to TRBJ2-5; D is unresolved. V was shortened by 8 bases and J by 2 bases, with 3 bases between the two germline ends. CDR1 SGHVS and CDR2 FNYEAQ come from the germline V gene. CDR3 size: 10 residues. CDR3 region: CASGQETQYF. CDR3 coding DNA: TGTGCCAGCGGACAAGAGACCCAGTACTTC.

The J gene is TRBJ1-1, the V gene TRBV25-1; D might be TRBD1 (6 bases). Germline V gives CDR1 MGHDK, CDR2 SYGVNS. The V and J ends lost 2 bases and 0 bases respectively, with 13 bases between them. The CDR3 is 16 amino acids. In nucleotides, the CDR3 is TGTGCCAGCAGTGAAGAGGGGGGAGACATGAACACTGAAGCTTTCTTT. Translated, it gives CASSEEGGDMNTEAFF.

The chain combines TRBV7-8 with TRBJ2-1; 14 bases are shared with TRBD2. V lost 5 bases, J lost 9 bases, and 9 bases stayed unmatched. Germline values: CDR1 SGHVS, CDR2 FQNEAQ. The CDR3 loop spans 16 amino acids. In nucleotides, the CDR3 is TGTGCCAGCAGCGACCCGACTAGCGGGGGGGGGTTTGAGCAGTTCTTC. Translating it yields CASSDPTSGGGFEQFF.

In this sample, this clonotype turned up a few times. The rearrangement uses TRBV3-1 and TRBJ1-6, with D uncertain. Trimming cost V 3 bases and J 5 bases, with 14 bases left between them. Germline CDR1 and CDR2: LGHDT and YNNKEL (reference sequence). CDR3 length: 16 amino acids. CDR3 sequence: CASSQGRLLNNSPLHF. The CDR3 nucleotides read TGTGCCAGCAGCCAGGGGAGACTACTTAATAATTCACCCCTCCACTTT.

This rearrangement joins TRBV5-1 to TRBJ2-1; TRBD1 might be the D (7 bases). The CDR3 covers 14 residues. The V end lost 7 bases, the J end lost 8 bases, and 19 bases lay between the germline ends. Germline CDR1 and CDR2: SGHRS and YFSETQ. DNA for the CDR3: TGCGCCAGCGGCCAGGGGGGCGGGGCGGATGAGCAGTTCTTC. This codes for CASGQGGGADEQFF.

This chain uses TRBV6-1 with TRBJ2-1, with 13 bases that match TRBD2. Losses at the gene ends were 11 bases for V and 4 bases for J; bases not matched to a gene: 8. This CDR3 is 15 amino acids long. Germline V gene data show CDR1 as MNHNS and CDR2 as SASEGT. The CDR3 DNA is TGTGCCGGGGGACTAGCGGGAAGTATTTACAATGAGCAGTTCTTC. The encoded protein is CAGGLAGSIYNEQFF.

The chain joins TRBV30 to TRBJ2-1; 11 bases are shared with TRBD2. CDR3 length equals 18 residues. Per the germline V gene, CDR1 is GTSNPN and CDR2 is SVGIG (reference sequence). The V segment lost 5 bases and the J segment 0 bases; nucleotides outside the gene matches: 12. The CDR3 spells CAWSPGLAVASSYNEQFF. CDR3 sequence (DNA): TGTGCCTGGTCCCCGGGACTAGCGGTTGCAAGCTCCTACAATGAGCAGTTCTTC.

This clonotype has only a few counts. The chain recombines TRBV25-1 with TRBJ2-5, with 9 bases that match TRBD1. Germline-derived CDR1 and CDR2 are MGHDK and SYGVNS. The CDR3 totals 14 residues. V shed 4 bases and J 4 bases; nucleotides not matched to a gene: 4. CDR3 nucleotides: TGTGCCAGCAGTGGAACAGGGGGCCGAGAGACCCAGTACTTC. This sequence encodes CASSGTGGRETQYF. Combining the CDR3 with reference TRBV25-1 and TRBJ2-5 gives the whole variable domain EADIYQTPRYLVIGTGKKITLECSQTMGHDKMYWYQQDPGMELHLIHYSYGVNSTEKGDLSSESTVSRIRTEHFPLTLESARPSHTSQYLCASSGTGGRETQYFGPGTRLLVL.

This sequence joins TRBV12-3 or TRBV12-4 and TRBJ1-1; D perhaps matches TRBD1 (6 bases). This CDR3 is 13 amino acids long. V dropped 8 bases and J dropped 1 base, with 11 bases sitting between them. The CDR3: CASHSQGNTEAFF. The CDR3 coding sequence is TGTGCCAGCCACTCACAGGGGAACACTGAAGCTTTCTTT.

The chain is built from TRBV3-1 and TRBJ1-5; unclear D gene. The CDR3 consists of 13 residues. Deletions cut 0 bases from V and 16 bases from J, with 16 bases between. Germline V gene lookup returns CDR1 LGHDT and CDR2 YNNKEL (reference sequence). CDR3 DNA: TGTGCCAGCAGCCAAGATGGGAAGGCCCCCTATCATTTT. Its translation: CASSQDGKAPYHF.

This clonotype was counted a few times. The genes are TRBV7-2 and TRBJ2-3; D unresolved. This CDR3 contains 15 residues. The germline CDR1 and CDR2 sequences are SGHTA and FQGNSA. V lost 3 bases and J 6 bases, leaving 16 bases between the germline ends. The CDR3 loop is CASSFAALGHDTQYF. The CDR3 DNA is TGTGCCAGCAGCTTTGCCGCTCTAGGCCACGATACGCAGTATTTT.

The V gene is TRBV27, the J gene TRBJ2-2; D possibly uses TRBD1 or TRBD2 (5 bases each). The CDR3 consists of 16 residues. With 0 bases removed from V and 3 bases from J, the gap between germline ends came to 11 bases. Germline-derived CDR1 and CDR2 are MNHEY and SMNVEV (reference sequence). This CDR3 reads CASSLSGRSYTGELFF. The CDR3 region has the DNA TGTGCCAGCAGTTTATCGGGACGGAGCTACACCGGGGAGCTGTTTTTT.

This clonotype came up a few times. J is TRBJ2-7 and V is TRBV5-6, with TRBD2 identical over 9 bases. CDR3 length equals 17 residues. Germline V lookup: CDR1 SGHDT, CDR2 YYEEEE. The V and J ends lost 2 bases and 5 bases, in that order; junction bases with no gene match: 14. The CDR3 bases are TGTGCCAGCAGCTTCTCCTCCCTTAGCGGGAGTGGCAACGAGCAGTACTTC. This translates into CASSFSSLSGSGNEQYF.

This chain uses TRBV20-1 with TRBJ1-2; D is possibly TRBD1 (5 bases). The CDR3 spans 13 residues. The germline CDR1 and CDR2 sequences are DFQATT and SNEGSKA (reference sequence). The germline V and J ends were trimmed by 5 bases and 10 bases, with 20 bases remaining between them. The chain's CDR3 is CSARLGTAPVYTF. The CDR3 DNA follows: TGCAGTGCTCGACTGGGGACGGCTCCTGTCTACACCTTC.

A few counts support this clonotype. This sequence joins TRBV12-3 or TRBV12-4 and TRBJ2-7; tentatively, D is TRBD1 (5 bases). V lost 5 bases and J 4 bases, leaving 24 bases between the germline ends. The CDR3 is 17 residues long. In DNA form, the CDR3 reads TGTGCCAGCAGTCCGGAAGACCCAGGGCCCCCACCTTACGAGCAGTACTTC. Encoded protein: CASSPEDPGPPPYEQYF.